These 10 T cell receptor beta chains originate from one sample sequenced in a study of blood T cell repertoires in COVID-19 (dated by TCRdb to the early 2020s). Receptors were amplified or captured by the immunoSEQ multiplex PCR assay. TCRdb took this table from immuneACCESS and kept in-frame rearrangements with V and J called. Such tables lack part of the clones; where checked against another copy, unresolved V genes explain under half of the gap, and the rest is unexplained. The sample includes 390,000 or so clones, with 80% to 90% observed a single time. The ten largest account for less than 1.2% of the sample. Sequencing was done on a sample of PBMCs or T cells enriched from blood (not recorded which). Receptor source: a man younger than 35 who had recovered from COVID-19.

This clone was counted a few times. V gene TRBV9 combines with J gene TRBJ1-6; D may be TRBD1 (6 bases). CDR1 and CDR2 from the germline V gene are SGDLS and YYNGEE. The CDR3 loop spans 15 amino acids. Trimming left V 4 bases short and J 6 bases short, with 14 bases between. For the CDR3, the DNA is TGTGCCAGCAGCCCCGGACAGCTTATTAATTCACCCCTCCACTTT. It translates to CASSPGQLINSPLHF.

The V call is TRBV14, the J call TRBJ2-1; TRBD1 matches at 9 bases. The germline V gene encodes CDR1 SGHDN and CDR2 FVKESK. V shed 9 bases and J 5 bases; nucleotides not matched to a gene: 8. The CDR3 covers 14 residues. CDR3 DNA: TGTGCCAGTACCACAGGGGGCAACCACAATGAGCAGTTCTTC. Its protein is CASTTGGNHNEQFF.

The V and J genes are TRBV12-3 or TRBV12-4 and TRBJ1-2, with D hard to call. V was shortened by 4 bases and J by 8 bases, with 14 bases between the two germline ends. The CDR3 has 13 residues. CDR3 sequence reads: CASSSQRAGGYTF. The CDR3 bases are TGTGCCAGCAGTTCCCAGCGGGCGGGCGGCTACACCTTC.

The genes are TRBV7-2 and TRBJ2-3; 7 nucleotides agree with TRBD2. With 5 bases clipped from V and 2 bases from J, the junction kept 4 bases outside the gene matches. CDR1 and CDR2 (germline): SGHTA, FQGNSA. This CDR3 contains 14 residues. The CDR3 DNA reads TGTGCCAGCAGCCCGCGGGAGTTCACAGATACGCAGTATTTT. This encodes CASSPREFTDTQYF.

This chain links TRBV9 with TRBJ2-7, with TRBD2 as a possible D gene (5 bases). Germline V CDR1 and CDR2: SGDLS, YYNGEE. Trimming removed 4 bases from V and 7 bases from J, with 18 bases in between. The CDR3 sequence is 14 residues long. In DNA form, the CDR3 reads TGTGCCAGCAGCCCCAGCGGACTCCTACGGGAGCAGTACTTC. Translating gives CASSPSGLLREQYF.

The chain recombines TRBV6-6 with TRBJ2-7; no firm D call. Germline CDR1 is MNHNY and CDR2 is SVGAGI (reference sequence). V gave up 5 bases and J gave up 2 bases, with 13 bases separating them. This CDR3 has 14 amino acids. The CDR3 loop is CASSGTTVAYEQYF. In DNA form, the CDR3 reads TGTGCCAGCAGTGGTACCACAGTGGCCTACGAGCAGTACTTC.

CDR3 sequence reads: CASSPPRGRATEAFF. The CDR3 nucleotides are TGTGCCAGCAGCCCTCCTCGAGGGAGGGCCACTGAAGCTTTCTTT. This rearrangement joins TRBV4-2 to TRBJ1-1; no reliable D call. Trimming pared 4 bases from V and 4 bases from J, leaving 16 bases between. There are 15 residues in the CDR3. The germline gives CDR1 LGHNA, CDR2 YNFKEQ.

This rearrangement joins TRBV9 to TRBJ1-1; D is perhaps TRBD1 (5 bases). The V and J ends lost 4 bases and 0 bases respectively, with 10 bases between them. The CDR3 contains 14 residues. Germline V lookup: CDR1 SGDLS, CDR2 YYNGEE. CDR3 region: CASSPGGLNTEAFF. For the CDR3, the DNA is TGTGCCAGCAGCCCCGGGGGTCTGAACACTGAAGCTTTCTTT.

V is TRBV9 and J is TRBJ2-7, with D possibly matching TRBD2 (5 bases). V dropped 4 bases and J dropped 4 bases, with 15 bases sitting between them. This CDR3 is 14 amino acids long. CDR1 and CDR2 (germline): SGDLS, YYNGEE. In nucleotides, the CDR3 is TGTGCCAGCAGCCCACGGACTTACAGTTACGAGCAGTACTTC. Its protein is CASSPRTYSYEQYF.

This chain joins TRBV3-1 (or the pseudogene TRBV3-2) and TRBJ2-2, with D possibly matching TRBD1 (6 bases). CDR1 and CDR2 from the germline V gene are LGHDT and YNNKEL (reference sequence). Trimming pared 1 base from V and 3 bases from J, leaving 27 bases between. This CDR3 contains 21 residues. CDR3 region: CASSQGQLARPLAGDTGELFF. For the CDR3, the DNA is TGTGCCAGCAGCCAAGGCCAGCTGGCCCGCCCGCTAGCAGGGGACACCGGGGAGCTGTTTTTT.